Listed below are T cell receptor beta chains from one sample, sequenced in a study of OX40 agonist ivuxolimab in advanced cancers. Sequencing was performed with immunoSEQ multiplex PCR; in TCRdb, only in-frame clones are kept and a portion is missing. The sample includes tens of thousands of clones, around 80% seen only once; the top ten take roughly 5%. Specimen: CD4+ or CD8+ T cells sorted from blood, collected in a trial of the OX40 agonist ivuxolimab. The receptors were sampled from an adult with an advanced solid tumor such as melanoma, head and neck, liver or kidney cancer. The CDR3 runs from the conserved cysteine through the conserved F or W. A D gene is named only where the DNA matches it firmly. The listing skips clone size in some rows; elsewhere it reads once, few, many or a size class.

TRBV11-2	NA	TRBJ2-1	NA	TGTGCCACTAGGGCAGGGCGGTACAATGAGCAGTTCTTC	CATRAGRYNEQFF
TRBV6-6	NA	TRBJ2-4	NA	TGTGCCAGCAGTTATGAGGGACTTCTAGCCAAAAACATTCAGTACTTC	CASSYEGLLAKNIQYF
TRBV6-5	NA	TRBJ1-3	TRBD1	TGTGCCAGCAGTTGGGGGACAGTTCACTCTGGAAACACCATATATTTT	CASSWGTVHSGNTIYF
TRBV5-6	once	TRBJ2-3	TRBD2	TGTGCCAGCAGCATCGAGCGGGACTCCTACACAGATACGCAGTATTTT	CASSIERDSYTDTQYF
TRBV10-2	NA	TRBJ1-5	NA	TGCGCCAGCAGTGAGTCCTATAAGGGCAATCAGCCCCAGCATTTT	CASSESYKGNQPQHF
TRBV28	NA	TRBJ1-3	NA	TGTGCCAGCAGCTCCGGGTACACCATATATTTT	CASSSGYTIYF
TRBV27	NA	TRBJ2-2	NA	TGTGCCAGCAGTTTGAAGCCGAGGGGTACCGGGGAGCTGTTTTTT	CASSLKPRGTGELFF
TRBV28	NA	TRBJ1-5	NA	TGTGCCAGCAGTTTGGCTGGGGTCGGGAATCAGCCCCAGCATTTT	CASSLAGVGNQPQHF
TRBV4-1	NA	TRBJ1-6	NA	TGCGCCAGCAGCGAGGTGCAGGCGACGCCCCTCCACTTT	CASSEVQATPLHF
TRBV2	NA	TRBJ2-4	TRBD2	TGTGCCAGCAGTGAAAGGACTAGCGGGGCCAAAAACATTCAGTACTTC	CASSERTSGAKNIQYF
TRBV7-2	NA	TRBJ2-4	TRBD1	TGTGCCAGCAGCCCGTGGGACAGGGGAACCCAACTAGCCAAAAACATTCAGTACTTC	CASSPWDRGTQLAKNIQYF
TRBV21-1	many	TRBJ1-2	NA	TGTGCCAGCAGCAACAACGGGCAGGGGGCACCTTGGTACGGCTACACCTTC	CASSNNGQGAPWYGYTF
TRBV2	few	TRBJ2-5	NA	TGTGCCAGCAGTCGCGGCATCCAAGAGACCCAGTACTTC	CASSRGIQETQYF